This T cell receptor beta chain came from a study of shared clonotypes between healthy human individuals. In the authors' workflow: Junction-only immunoSEQ data arrived without quality scores, meaning filtering differed. Here immunoSEQ multiplex PCR was the method, and the copy in TCRdb shows in-frame clones only, minus some. The D gene and trimming were derived from the DNA, and the V and J assignments and clone size from that table. The sample gives 600,000 to 750,000 clones, less than 95% of which show up once; about a third is in the top ten. The sequencing input was memory CD8+ T cells from PBMCs. Described subset: CD45RO+ cells pooled with CCR7-negative TemRA cells. The receptor's source is a young man in good health. Some clones in this sample may be carry-over from other donors' samples.

In DNA form, the CDR3 reads TGTGCCAGCAGTGAATTAGGGGGCTACAACGAGCAGTACTTC. This encodes CASSELGGYNEQYF. J is TRBJ2-7 and V is TRBV25-1; 7 positions agree with TRBD1. V was clipped by 1 base and J by 5 bases; unmatched bases: 5. This CDR3 region has 14 residues. Germline CDR1 reads MGHDK; CDR2 reads SYGVNS.